The 28 T cell receptor beta chains given below trace back to one sample, sequenced in a study of cytomegalovirus exposure and HLA in healthy donors. Both 60 Vbeta primers and 13 Jbeta primers went into the PCR. The method was immunoSEQ multiplex PCR; TCRdb's version includes in-frame clones alone and lacks a portion of them. The table includes about 150,000 clones, roughly 78% detected once. The specimen was PBMCs. The source is a man aged 50 to 59 in good health and CMV-seropositive.

The gene calls are TRBV28 and TRBJ2-7, with 9 nucleotides matching TRBD2. CDR1 and CDR2 (germline): MDHEN, SYDVKM. The junction had 6 bases not matched to a gene; V was cut back by 3 bases and J by 3 bases. This CDR3 comprises 15 residues. CDR3: CASSFGASGIYEQYF. CDR3 bases: TGTGCCAGCAGTTTTGGAGCTAGCGGGATCTACGAGCAGTACTTC. The variable domain in full, with the rest retrieved from reference TRBV28 and TRBJ2-7, is DVKVTQSSRYLVKRTGEKVFLECVQDMDHENMFWYRQDPGLGLRLIYFSYDVKMKEKGDIPEGYSVSREKKERFSLILESASTNQTSMYLCASSFGASGIYEQYFGPGTRLTVT.

This clone was counted between two and nine times. The chain combines TRBV13 with TRBJ1-6, with TRBD1 matching 7 bases. The CDR3 is 17 amino acids. Trimming took 0 bases from V and 6 from J; bases not matched to a gene: 8. The V gene's germline CDR1 is PRHDT and CDR2 FYEKMQ (reference sequence). In nucleotides, the CDR3 is TGTGCCAGCAGCTTAGGCCTAACGACAGGGAGTAATTCACCCCTCCACTTT. Amino acid sequence: CASSLGLTTGSNSPLHF.

With regard to this clone: In the same sample, other DNA sequences code for this CDR3. The chain links TRBV6-5 to TRBJ2-1; the D is unclear. The V gene lost 6 bases and the J gene lost 0 bases, with 12 bases spanning the gap. Looked up from germline, CDR1 is MNHEY and CDR2 is SVGAGI. The CDR3 contains 15 residues. The CDR3 region has the DNA TGTGCCAGCAGCTATAGCCGTAGCTCCTACAATGAGCAGTTCTTC. The encoded protein is CASSYSRSSYNEQFF.

This chain connects TRBV21-1 to TRBJ1-1; TRBD1 is the table's D call and was not checked against the DNA. TRBV21-1 constitutes a pseudogene. The CDR3 has 15 amino acids. The CDR3 protein is CASSKNDRVRTEAFF. The CDR3 nucleotides are TGTGCCAGCAGCAAAAACGACAGGGTACGTACTGAAGCTTTCTTT.

The chain couples TRBV11-3 to TRBJ1-6, with TRBD1 identical over 9 bases. The CDR3 contains 14 residues. Germline trimming cut 5 bases from V and 8 bases from J; bases unmatched to any gene: 4. Germline lookup yields CDR1 SGHNT and CDR2 YENEEA. CDR3 DNA sequence: TGTGCCAGCAGCCTGGGACAGGGTTATTCACCCCTCCACTTT. Translating gives CASSLGQGYSPLHF.

CDR3 sequence: CASSFRRDRVGGGYTF. The DNA of the CDR3 is TGTGCCAGCAGTTTCCGCCGGGACAGGGTCGGAGGTGGCTACACCTTC. The chain links TRBV28 to TRBJ1-2; 9 bases map to TRBD1. The CDR3 is 16 residues long. Unmatched junction bases numbered 12, after V lost 3 bases and J lost 7 bases. Germline CDR1 and CDR2: MDHEN and SYDVKM.

The chain couples TRBV5-1 to TRBJ2-7; D is ambiguous. This CDR3 region has 14 residues. V gave up 2 bases and J gave up 0 bases, with 9 bases separating them. Germline V lookup: CDR1 SGHRS, CDR2 YFSETQ. The CDR3 DNA reads as TGCGCCAGCAGCTTCGATTTAGTCTCCTACGAGCAGTACTTC. Amino acids: CASSFDLVSYEQYF.

This chain uses TRBV6-5 with TRBJ2-2; D is unclear. Germline CDR1 MNHEY, CDR2 SVGAGI. The CDR3 extends over 14 amino acids. The germline V and J ends were trimmed by 8 bases and 1 base, with 11 bases remaining between them. The CDR3 reads CASREPGNTGELFF. The CDR3 region has the DNA TGTGCCAGCCGCGAGCCGGGGAACACCGGGGAGCTGTTTTTT.

This sequence joins TRBV5-1 and TRBJ1-6; no clear D. V lost 7 bases and J 3 bases, leaving 8 bases between the germline ends. The CDR3 totals 13 residues. Germline CDR1 is SGHRS and CDR2 is YFSETQ. The CDR3 nucleotides read TGCGCCAGCCGGAGGGTCTATAATTCACCCCTCCACTTT. Its protein product is CASRRVYNSPLHF.

The chain is built from TRBV4-1 and TRBJ2-2, with D possibly matching TRBD1 (7 bases). The germline V gene has CDR1 MGHRA and CDR2 YSYEKL. The CDR3 has 14 amino acids. The V end lost 0 bases, the J end lost 10 bases, and 12 bases lay between the germline ends. The CDR3, as DNA: TGCGCCAGCAGCCAAGATCGGGGGACAGCGGAGCTGTTTTTT. It is translated as CASSQDRGTAELFF.

The V and J genes are TRBV10-2 and TRBJ2-1; 8 bases line up with TRBD2. This CDR3 comprises 14 residues. Germline CDR1 reads WSHSY; CDR2 reads SAAADI. The J segment lost 9 bases and the V segment lost 4 bases, leaving 8 bases of the junction unmatched. The CDR3 sequence: CASSAQGREVEQFF. The CDR3 region has the DNA TGCGCCAGCAGTGCCCAGGGGCGGGAGGTTGAGCAGTTCTTC.

The V call is TRBV7-9, the J call TRBJ2-3; 11 nucleotides match TRBD2. Germline assignment: CDR1 SEHNR and CDR2 FQNEAQ (reference sequence). The CDR3 spans 16 residues. The ends lost 1 base at V and 6 bases at J; junction bases unmatched: 6. The CDR3 region has the DNA TGTGCCAGCAGCTTAGGGCTAGCGGGAGGTTCCGATACGCAGTATTTT. Translating it yields CASSLGLAGGSDTQYF.

This rearrangement joins TRBV30 to TRBJ2-7; TRBD1 agrees at 9 bases. V shed 0 bases, J shed 2 bases, and the junction held 5 bases outside the gene matches. CDR1 and CDR2 (germline): GTSNPN, SVGIG (reference sequence). The length of the CDR3 is 15 residues. The CDR3 sequence is CAWSVGGQGTYEQYF. CDR3 DNA sequence: TGTGCCTGGAGTGTAGGGGGACAGGGCACCTACGAGCAGTACTTC.

Written as DNA, the CDR3 is TGCGCCAGCAGCTCTTTATTGAACACTGAAGCTTTCTTT. Translation gives CASSSLLNTEAFF. This chain joins TRBV5-1 and TRBJ1-1; D is undetermined. Germline V gives CDR1 SGHRS, CDR2 YFSETQ. CDR3 length equals 13 residues. Trimming pared 3 bases from V and 0 bases from J, leaving 6 bases between.

This clone was counted between two and nine times. The J gene is TRBJ2-1, the V gene TRBV9; the match to TRBD2 covers 8 bases. CDR1 SGDLS and CDR2 YYNGEE come from the germline V gene. The CDR3 runs 15 residues. V was clipped by 1 base and J by 4 bases; unmatched bases: 4. The CDR3 nucleotides read TGTGCCAGCAGCGTAAGGCCTAGCGGGTACAATGAGCAGTTCTTC. It yields the protein CASSVRPSGYNEQFF.

This clone occurred a few times. This chain uses TRBV18 with TRBJ2-5; TRBD2 aligns across 9 bases. TRBJ2-7 matches the DNA end more closely, so the J call is doubtful. The CDR3 contains 18 residues. Germline CDR1 and CDR2: KGHSH and LQKENI. The CDR3 region is CASSPPYGGRARSYEQYF. The CDR3 DNA reads as TGTGCCAGCTCACCCCCTTATGGCGGGAGGGCCAGATCCTACGAGCAGTACTTC.

This sequence joins TRBV27 and TRBJ2-4, with 8 bases identical to TRBD1. Germline lookup yields CDR1 MNHEY and CDR2 SMNVEV (reference sequence). The V gene end was trimmed by 5 bases and the J gene end by 5 bases; junction bases not matched to a gene: 8. The CDR3 spans 15 residues. The CDR3 sequence is CASSLRGQVQNIQYF. CDR3 in DNA: TGTGCCAGCAGTCTGAGGGGACAGGTCCAAAACATTCAGTACTTC.

The V and J genes are TRBV4-2 and TRBJ2-7; 10 nucleotides line up with TRBD2. The CDR3 consists of 16 residues. With V trimmed by 1 base and J by 4 bases, 7 bases remained unmatched. Germline CDR1 is LGHNA and CDR2 is YNFKEQ. CDR3 loop: CASSQAASGRSYEQYF. Here the CDR3 DNA reads TGTGCCAGCAGCCAAGCGGCTAGCGGGAGATCTTACGAGCAGTACTTC.

This clone was observed a handful of times. The chain recombines TRBV27 with TRBJ2-3; D is possibly TRBD2 (6 bases). CDR1 MNHEY and CDR2 SMNVEV come from the germline V gene (reference sequence). V lost 4 bases and J 1 base, leaving 12 bases between the germline ends. CDR3 length: 15 residues. CDR3 bases: TGTGCCAGCAGTTCAACTAGCAGGGGCACAGATACGCAGTATTTT. Protein sequence: CASSSTSRGTDTQYF.

The gene calls are TRBV5-6 and TRBJ2-4, with TRBD2 identical over 7 bases. Trimming took 4 bases from V and 7 from J; bases not matched to a gene: 8. Germline CDR1 reads SGHDT; CDR2 reads YYEEEE. The CDR3 contains 14 residues. The CDR3 nucleotides are TGTGCCAGCAGCCCGGGGACTACTAAGAACATTCAGTACTTC. It specifies CASSPGTTKNIQYF.

The table lists this clone with a few counts. V is TRBV6-6 and J is TRBJ2-2; TRBD1 matches 7 bases. CDR3 length: 15 amino acids. The V gene's germline CDR1 is MNHNY and CDR2 SVGAGI (reference sequence). V shed 4 bases and J 1 base; nucleotides not matched to a gene: 3. The CDR3 DNA reads TGTGCCAGCAGTTTGGGGACAGAGAACACCGGGGAGCTGTTTTTT. Translated, it gives CASSLGTENTGELFF.

The chain combines TRBV5-8 with TRBJ1-1; 8 nucleotides align to TRBD1. From germline, CDR1 is SGHTS and CDR2 YDEGEE. The CDR3 spans 14 residues. The ends lost 2 bases at V and 7 bases at J; junction bases unmatched: 7. CDR3 residues: CASSLRRTGIEAFF. The CDR3 DNA follows: TGTGCCAGCAGCTTACGAAGGACAGGGATTGAAGCTTTCTTT.

V is TRBV27 and J is TRBJ2-1; unclear D gene. This CDR3 contains 13 residues. Germline assignment: CDR1 MNHEY and CDR2 SMNVEV (reference sequence). V gave up 1 base and J gave up 4 bases, with 5 bases separating them. DNA for the CDR3: TGTGCCAGCAGTTTATTGGCATACAATGAGCAGTTCTTC. Its protein product is CASSLLAYNEQFF.

This sequence joins TRBV5-4 and TRBJ1-2, with D possibly matching TRBD1 (5 bases). V lost 3 bases to trimming and J lost 5 bases, with 11 bases between them. The CDR3 consists of 13 residues. Germline CDR1 is SGHNT and CDR2 is YYREEE (reference sequence). This CDR3 reads CASSSRDRYGYTF. The CDR3 DNA follows: TGTGCCAGCAGCTCCCGCGACAGATATGGCTACACCTTC.

The V gene is TRBV6-5, the J gene TRBJ2-1, with TRBD2 matching 8 bases. V was pared by 0 bases and J by 3 bases, with 4 bases of the junction left unmatched. The CDR3 is 16 amino acids. Germline CDR1 MNHEY, CDR2 SVGAGI. The CDR3 protein is CASSYSRGLGYNEQFF. DNA of the CDR3: TGTGCCAGCAGTTACTCGAGGGGACTAGGCTACAATGAGCAGTTCTTC.

The V and J genes are TRBV28 and TRBJ1-5, with D possibly TRBD1 on 6 matching bases. Germline V gives CDR1 MDHEN, CDR2 SYDVKM. Trimming took 5 bases from V and 0 from J, leaving 11 bases between them. There are 15 residues in the CDR3. The CDR3: CASSPDRYSNQPQHF. In DNA form, the CDR3 reads TGTGCCAGCAGTCCCGACAGGTATAGCAATCAGCCCCAGCATTTT.

The rearrangement joins TRBV5-1 to TRBJ1-3; 7 bases match TRBD1. Losses at the gene ends were 5 bases for V and 1 base for J; bases not matched to a gene: 12. CDR1 is SGHRS and CDR2 is YFSETQ in the germline V gene. This CDR3 has 17 residues. The CDR3 DNA reads TGCGCCAGCAGTGTCGGGCAGGGGGTCCTATCTGGAAACACCATATATTTT. Residues: CASSVGQGVLSGNTIYF.

The chain uses TRBV11-2 and TRBJ2-1; 7 bases match TRBD2. The CDR3 runs 17 residues. V shed 4 bases, J shed 2 bases, and the junction held 11 bases outside the gene matches. From germline, CDR1 is SGHAT and CDR2 FQNNGV. The CDR3 loop reads CASSSHLAGETYNEQFF. In DNA form, the CDR3 reads TGTGCCAGCAGCTCCCACCTTGCGGGAGAAACCTACAATGAGCAGTTCTTC. The variable domain in full, completed from reference TRBV11-2 and TRBJ2-1, reads EAGVAQSPRYKIIEKRQSVAFWCNPISGHATLYWYQQILGQGPKLLIQFQNNGVVDDSQLPKDRFSAERLKGVDSTLKIQPAKLEDSAVYLCASSSHLAGETYNEQFFGPGTRLTVL.